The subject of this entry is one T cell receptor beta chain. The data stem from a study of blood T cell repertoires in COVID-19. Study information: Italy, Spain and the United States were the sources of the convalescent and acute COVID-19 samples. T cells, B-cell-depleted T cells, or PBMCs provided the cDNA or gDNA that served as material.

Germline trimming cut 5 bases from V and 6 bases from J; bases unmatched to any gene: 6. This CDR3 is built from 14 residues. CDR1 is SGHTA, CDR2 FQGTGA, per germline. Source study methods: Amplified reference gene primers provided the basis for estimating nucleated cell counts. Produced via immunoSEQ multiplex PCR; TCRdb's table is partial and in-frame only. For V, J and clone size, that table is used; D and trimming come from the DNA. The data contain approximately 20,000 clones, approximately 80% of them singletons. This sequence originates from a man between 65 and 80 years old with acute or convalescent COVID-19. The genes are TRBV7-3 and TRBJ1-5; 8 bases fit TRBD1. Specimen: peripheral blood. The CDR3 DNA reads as TGTGCCAGCAGCCTGACAGGGGCTTTTCAGCCCCAGCATTTT. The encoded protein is CASSLTGAFQPQHF.